This entry concerns a single TCR beta chain. This record comes from a study of shared clonotypes between healthy human individuals. About the research overall: Each donor contributed plates that comprised three CD4 naive, three CD4 memory, two CD8 naive and one CD8 memory.

Selected positively for CCR7 and CD45RO-negative, naive CD8 cells excluded terminally differentiated effector memory CD45RA+ cells. Germline V gene sequence: CDR1 MNHEY, CDR2 SMNVEV (reference sequence). With 6 bases removed from V and 8 bases from J, the gap between germline ends came to 25 bases. The CDR3 covers 17 residues. The repertoire was sequenced with immunoSEQ multiplex PCR; TCRdb's copy has only in-frame clones and lacks some. The sample lists about 2 million clones, about 94% seen once, with less than 1.5% in the top ten. The chain carries TRBV27 and TRBJ1-4; tentative D call: TRBD1 (5 bases). The specimen sequenced was naive CD8+ T cells sorted from blood. The clonotype originates from a man aged 18 to 35 in good health. The CDR3 DNA is TGTGCCAGCAGCCCCGTATCAGTTTTGGGGGTTGAGGAAAAACTGTTTTTT. It is translated as CASSPVSVLGVEEKLFF.